Presented here are 15 T cell receptor beta chains from one specimen sequenced in a study of blood T cell repertoires in COVID-19. Generated by immunoSEQ multiplex PCR, the TCRdb table keeps only in-frame clones and is missing some. Altogether around 100,000 clones are present, about nine tenths being singletons, with the ten largest covering about 4%. Input material: peripheral blood. These receptors were taken from a man aged 18 to 29 with acute or convalescent COVID-19.

There are many counts of this clone. The V gene is TRBV10-1, the J gene TRBJ2-7; 14 positions match TRBD2. Per the germline V gene, CDR1 is WNHNN and CDR2 is SYGVQD (reference sequence). Trimming at V came to 6 bases and at J to 9 bases, leaving 10 bases not matched to a gene. This CDR3 is built from 15 residues. CDR3 coding DNA: TGCGCCAGCAGCGCGGGACTAGCGGGAGTCCATCGGCAGTACTTC. The encoded protein is CASSAGLAGVHRQYF.

The gene calls are TRBV7-9 and TRBJ1-1, with D possibly being TRBD1 (6 bases). Germline loops: CDR1 SEHNR, CDR2 FQNEAQ (reference sequence). CDR3 length equals 14 residues. V was trimmed by 3 bases and J by 3 bases, leaving 11 bases between them. CDR3 in amino acids: CASSLAGEHTEAFF. CDR3 in DNA: TGTGCCAGCAGCTTGGCAGGGGAGCACACTGAAGCTTTCTTT.

The chain joins TRBV18 to TRBJ1-5, with 7 nucleotides matching TRBD1. With 6 bases clipped from V and 0 bases from J, the junction kept 5 bases outside the gene matches. There are 15 residues in the CDR3. Germline V gene lookup returns CDR1 KGHSH and CDR2 LQKENI. Written as DNA, the CDR3 is TGTGCCAGCTCCCGAGGACAGGCTAGCAATCAGCCCCAGCATTTT. It is translated as CASSRGQASNQPQHF.

The gene calls are TRBV24-1 and TRBJ2-7; unclear D gene. The CDR3 is made up of 11 amino acids. Between the trimmed V and J ends, which lost 6 bases and 7 bases, there was a span of 9 bases. Germline values: CDR1 KGHDR, CDR2 SFDVKD. The CDR3 loop reads CATSILGEQYF. DNA for the CDR3: TGTGCCACCAGTATCCTCGGTGAGCAGTACTTC.

This chain uses TRBV27 with TRBJ2-7; D is unclear. The germline gives CDR1 MNHEY, CDR2 SMNVEV (reference sequence). The CDR3 spans 16 residues. V dropped 7 bases and J dropped 3 bases, with 22 bases sitting between them. This CDR3 reads CASILNDRPYYYEQYF. CDR3 nucleotide sequence: TGTGCCAGCATCCTCAACGATCGTCCCTATTACTACGAGCAGTACTTC.

V and J are TRBV5-5 and TRBJ2-3, with D perhaps matching TRBD1 (6 bases). This CDR3 is built from 13 residues. Trimming stripped 3 bases from V and 6 bases from J, with 11 bases between. Germline V gene sequence: CDR1 SGHKS, CDR2 YYEKEE (reference sequence). The CDR3 reads CASSSGAVDTQYF. CDR3 sequence (DNA): TGTGCCAGCAGCTCAGGGGCAGTTGATACGCAGTATTTT.

The rearrangement joins TRBV3-1 (or the pseudogene TRBV3-2) to TRBJ2-1; 8 bases fit TRBD1. CDR1 LGHDT and CDR2 YNNKEL come from the germline V gene (reference sequence). V lost 2 bases, J lost 10 bases, and 10 bases stayed unmatched. This CDR3 region has 15 residues. The CDR3 is CASSQSGTGLNEQFF. In DNA, the CDR3 is TGTGCCAGCAGCCAATCCGGGACAGGTCTCAACGAGCAGTTCTTC.

The genes are TRBV6-5 and TRBJ1-5; 11 nucleotides line up with TRBD1. Germline loops: CDR1 MNHEY, CDR2 SVGAGI. With V trimmed by 7 bases and J by 6 bases, 8 bases remained unmatched. This CDR3 has 15 residues. The CDR3 region has the DNA TGTGCCAGCAAGGGCGGGACAGGGGGTAGTCAGCCCCAGCATTTT. Encoded protein: CASKGGTGGSQPQHF.

Comments on this clone: The sample carries other DNA sequences with the same CDR3. The V call is TRBV5-5, the J call TRBJ1-2; 7 bases map to TRBD1. Losses at the gene ends were 2 bases for V and 2 bases for J; bases not matched to a gene: 6. The CDR3 length is 15 residues. The germline CDR1 and CDR2 sequences are SGHKS and YYEKEE (reference sequence). CDR3 loop: CASSLAGGLNYGYTF. The CDR3 DNA reads TGTGCCAGCAGCTTAGCAGGGGGGCTAAACTATGGCTACACCTTC.

This chain joins TRBV6-1 and TRBJ1-2; 7 bases map to TRBD1. CDR3 size: 14 residues. V was clipped by 3 bases and J by 4 bases; unmatched bases: 5. In germline, CDR1 is MNHNS, CDR2 SASEGT. As DNA, the CDR3 is TGTGCCAGCAGTGACGTGGCAGGGGGCTATGGCTACACCTTC. Amino acid sequence: CASSDVAGGYGYTF.

The chain combines TRBV2 with TRBJ1-2; 7 positions match TRBD1. The V and J ends lost 9 bases and 0 bases, in that order; junction bases with no gene match: 13. CDR3 length: 16 residues. CDR1 and CDR2 (germline): SNHLY, FYNNEI. CDR3 sequence: CASTPTGLRANYGYTF. The CDR3 DNA is TGTGCCAGTACCCCGACAGGGCTTAGGGCTAACTATGGCTACACCTTC.

The V and J genes are TRBV12-3 or TRBV12-4 and TRBJ2-1; D uncertain. V was pared by 3 bases and J by 7 bases, with 4 bases between. CDR3 length equals 11 residues. The CDR3 spells CASSFRNEQFF. The CDR3, as DNA: TGTGCCAGCAGTTTTCGTAATGAGCAGTTCTTC.

Only one count was recorded for this clone. The chain uses TRBV6-5 and TRBJ1-6; no definite D call. This CDR3 spans 15 amino acids. Germline-derived CDR1 and CDR2 are MNHEY and SVGAGI. V gave up 6 bases and J gave up 8 bases, with 17 bases separating them. Written as DNA, the CDR3 is TGTGCCAGCAGGCCAAACTTTCAAAGTGATTCACCCCTCCACTTT. Its translation: CASRPNFQSDSPLHF.

V usage is TRBV9 and J usage is TRBJ2-5, with TRBD2 identical over 8 bases. The CDR3 length is 15 residues. V gave up 3 bases and J gave up 1 base; unmatched junction bases: 5. Germline V gene data show CDR1 as SGDLS and CDR2 as YYNGEE. This CDR3 reads CASSDASGPQETQYF. CDR3 in DNA: TGTGCCAGCAGCGACGCTAGCGGGCCCCAAGAGACCCAGTACTTC.

The genes are TRBV7-4 and TRBJ2-3; TRBD2 aligns across 8 bases. This CDR3 has 17 amino acids. Germline assignment: CDR1 SGHVT and CDR2 SQSDAQ. V was pared by 4 bases and J by 1 base, with 10 bases of the junction left unmatched. CDR3 sequence: CASSSARGAGGTDTQYF. The CDR3 DNA reads TGTGCCAGCAGCTCCGCCCGGGGAGCGGGGGGCACAGATACGCAGTATTTT.